This is a list of T cell receptor beta chains from one sample in a study of blood T cells in healthy people across ages. Each CDR3 protein gets one entry after TCRdb re-called the 5' RACE reads with MiXCR. The sample includes about 1.5 million distinct CDR3 sequences, 35% to 45% of them seen just once. Source material: blood. The origin of the receptors is a woman younger than 30 in good health. Both conserved end residues are part of each CDR3. The D gene is left open where the match is weak. Size values are once, few and many counts, or a class for expanded clones, and some rows have none.

CDR3aa: CSARNPLTDTQYF
CDR3nt: TGCAGTGCTAGAAACCCTCTCACAGATACGCAGTATTTT
abundance: many
v_gene: TRBV20-1
j_gene: TRBJ2-3
d_gene: NA

CDR3aa: CSCVDNEQFF
CDR3nt: TGCAGCTGCGTGGACAATGAGCAGTTCTTC
abundance: NA
v_gene: TRBV20-1
j_gene: TRBJ2-1
d_gene: NA

CDR3aa: CASTLTSGRFDEQYF
CDR3nt: TGTGCCAGCACCCTGACTAGCGGGAGGTTCGACGAGCAGTACTTC
abundance: NA
v_gene: TRBV6-2/TRBV6-3
j_gene: TRBJ2-7
d_gene: TRBD2

CDR3aa: CASSVAGPLTNYGYTF
CDR3nt: TGTGCCAGCAGTGTAGCAGGGCCTCTAACTAACTATGGCTACACCTTC
abundance: few
v_gene: TRBV6-1
j_gene: TRBJ1-2
d_gene: NA

CDR3aa: CACSSDSRLYEQYF
CDR3nt: TGTGCCTGCAGCTCGGACAGTCGCCTCTACGAGCAGTACTTC
abundance: NA
v_gene: TRBV7-8
j_gene: TRBJ2-7
d_gene: NA

CDR3aa: CASSLGPRGEQYF
CDR3nt: TGTGCTAGCAGCTTAGGTCCCAGGGGCGAGCAGTACTTC
abundance: few
v_gene: TRBV7-7
j_gene: TRBJ2-7
d_gene: NA

CDR3aa: CASSYGHEQYF
CDR3nt: TGTGCCAGCAGTTATGGTCACGAGCAGTACTTC
abundance: few
v_gene: TRBV6-5
j_gene: TRBJ2-7
d_gene: NA

CDR3aa: CASSQSRDGSYGYTF
CDR3nt: TGTGCCAGCAGCCAATCCAGGGATGGGAGCTATGGCTACACCTTC
abundance: NA
v_gene: TRBV11-1
j_gene: TRBJ1-2
d_gene: NA

CDR3aa: CASSQVKFRGQGAYEQYF
CDR3nt: TGCGCCAGCAGCCAAGTTAAATTTAGGGGACAGGGGGCCTACGAGCAGTACTTC
abundance: NA
v_gene: TRBV4-3
j_gene: TRBJ2-7
d_gene: TRBD1

CDR3aa: CSARDTEEKLFF
CDR3nt: TGCAGTGCTAGAGATACGGAGGAAAAACTGTTTTTT
abundance: few
v_gene: TRBV20-1
j_gene: TRBJ1-4
d_gene: NA

CDR3aa: CASGQPRGITEAFF
CDR3nt: TGTGCCAGCGGTCAGCCTCGAGGTATCACTGAAGCTTTCTTT
abundance: NA
v_gene: TRBV28
j_gene: TRBJ1-1
d_gene: NA

CDR3aa: CATSDVSSYNEQFF
CDR3nt: TGTGCCACCAGTGATGTATCTAGCTACAATGAGCAGTTCTTC
abundance: NA
v_gene: TRBV24-1
j_gene: TRBJ2-1
d_gene: NA

CDR3aa: CASGFGQGGDEQYF
CDR3nt: TGTGCCAGCGGCTTTGGACAGGGGGGCGACGAGCAGTACTTC
abundance: NA
v_gene: TRBV6-5
j_gene: TRBJ2-7
d_gene: TRBD1

CDR3aa: CASTLREPRNTEAFF
CDR3nt: TGTGCCAGCACCCTCCGAGAGCCTCGGAACACTGAAGCTTTCTTT
abundance: NA
v_gene: TRBV7-2
j_gene: TRBJ1-1
d_gene: NA

CDR3aa: CSSRGYRGSEQFF
CDR3nt: TGTTCTTCCCGAGGCTACCGGGGAAGTGAGCAGTTCTTC
abundance: NA
v_gene: TRBV27
j_gene: TRBJ2-1
d_gene: NA

CDR3aa: CASTPGGGISEQYF
CDR3nt: TGTGCCAGCACCCCAGGGGGCGGAATCTCTGAGCAGTACTTC
abundance: NA
v_gene: TRBV12-3/TRBV12-4
j_gene: TRBJ2-4
d_gene: TRBD1

CDR3aa: CSASRGLLSNQPQHF
CDR3nt: TGCAGTGCTAGTCGGGGATTGTTGAGCAATCAGCCCCAGCATTTT
abundance: few
v_gene: TRBV20-1
j_gene: TRBJ1-5
d_gene: NA

CDR3aa: CASSHDREVRETQYF
CDR3nt: TGTGCCAGCAGTCACGACAGGGAGGTTAGAGAGACCCAGTACTTC
abundance: NA
v_gene: TRBV28
j_gene: TRBJ2-5
d_gene: NA

CDR3aa: CVSSRDRNTEAFF
CDR3nt: TGCGTCAGCAGCCGGGACAGGAACACTGAGGCTTTCTTT
abundance: NA
v_gene: TRBV5-1
j_gene: TRBJ1-1
d_gene: TRBD1

CDR3aa: CASTKEKQPQHF
CDR3nt: TGTGCCAGCACCAAAGAAAAGCAGCCCCAGCATTTT
abundance: NA
v_gene: TRBV12-3/TRBV12-4
j_gene: TRBJ1-5
d_gene: NA

CDR3aa: CSVGLLAGGHQETQYF
CDR3nt: TGCAGCGTTGGACTCCTAGCGGGAGGCCACCAAGAGACCCAGTACTTC
abundance: NA
v_gene: TRBV29-1
j_gene: TRBJ2-5
d_gene: TRBD2

CDR3aa: CSVVPESNYGYTF
CDR3nt: TGCAGCGTTGTCCCGGAGTCTAACTATGGCTACACCTTC
abundance: few
v_gene: TRBV29-1
j_gene: TRBJ1-2
d_gene: NA

CDR3aa: CSGTGGRNNSPLHF
CDR3nt: TGCAGTGGCACAGGGGGCAGAAATAATTCACCCCTCCACTTT
abundance: NA
v_gene: TRBV20-1
j_gene: TRBJ1-6
d_gene: TRBD1

CDR3aa: CASSFDGARELFF
CDR3nt: TGCGCCAGCAGCTTCGATGGGGCGCGGGAACTGTTTTTT
abundance: NA
v_gene: TRBV5-1
j_gene: TRBJ1-4
d_gene: NA

CDR3aa: CSAPRVGSIGYYEQYF
CDR3nt: TGCAGTGCTCCCAGGGTGGGTAGTATTGGGTACTACGAGCAGTACTTC
abundance: few
v_gene: TRBV20-1
j_gene: TRBJ2-7
d_gene: NA

CDR3aa: CASSVEGPTDTQYF
CDR3nt: TGCGCCAGCAGCGTGGAGGGGCCCACAGATACGCAGTATTTT
abundance: NA
v_gene: TRBV5-1
j_gene: TRBJ2-3
d_gene: NA

CDR3aa: CASRQGTISYNEQFF
CDR3nt: TGTGCCAGCAGGCAGGGGACAATCTCCTACAATGAGCAGTTCTTC
abundance: NA
v_gene: TRBV27
j_gene: TRBJ2-1
d_gene: NA

CDR3aa: CSVEDLSGVQYF
CDR3nt: TGCAGCGTTGAAGATCTTAGCGGGGTGCAGTATTTT
abundance: NA
v_gene: TRBV29-1
j_gene: TRBJ2-3
d_gene: TRBD2

CDR3aa: CASSFTTGDRVNEQFF
CDR3nt: TGCGCCAGCAGCTTCACTACAGGGGACCGGGTCAATGAGCAGTTCTTC
abundance: NA
v_gene: TRBV5-1
j_gene: TRBJ2-1
d_gene: TRBD1

CDR3aa: CASSMEAYFNTEAFF
CDR3nt: TGTGCCAGTAGTATGGAGGCTTACTTTAACACTGAAGCTTTCTTT
abundance: NA
v_gene: TRBV19
j_gene: TRBJ1-1
d_gene: NA

CDR3aa: CSARSGGVDTEVFF
CDR3nt: TGCAGTGCTAGGAGCGGGGGGGTGGACACTGAAGTTTTCTTT
abundance: NA
v_gene: TRBV20-1
j_gene: TRBJ1-1
d_gene: NA

CDR3aa: CASSAQARPSGVTEEQYF
CDR3nt: TGTGCCAGCAGTGCTCAAGCCCGGCCTAGCGGGGTTACTGAAGAGCAGTACTTC
abundance: NA
v_gene: TRBV25-1
j_gene: TRBJ2-7
d_gene: TRBD2

CDR3aa: CASSVVTGLYNEQFF
CDR3nt: TGTGCCAGCAGCGTAGTTACAGGATTATACAATGAGCAGTTCTTC
abundance: few
v_gene: TRBV9
j_gene: TRBJ2-1
d_gene: NA

CDR3aa: CASSVGVGEQTQYF
CDR3nt: TGTGCCAGCAGCGTAGGCGTGGGCGAACAGACCCAGTACTTC
abundance: NA
v_gene: TRBV9
j_gene: TRBJ2-5
d_gene: NA

CDR3aa: CASGGGVSNYGYTF
CDR3nt: TGTGCCAGCGGTGGGGGGGTTTCTAACTATGGCTACACCTTC
abundance: NA
v_gene: TRBV6-1
j_gene: TRBJ1-2
d_gene: NA

CDR3aa: CASSPGTRTGELFF
CDR3nt: TGTGCCAGCAGCCCCGGGACGAGGACCGGGGAGCTGTTTTTT
abundance: NA
v_gene: TRBV7-2
j_gene: TRBJ2-2
d_gene: NA

CDR3aa: CASSQEVEQPQHF
CDR3nt: TGCGCCAGCAGCCAAGAAGTTGAACAGCCCCAGCATTTT
abundance: few
v_gene: TRBV4-3
j_gene: TRBJ1-5
d_gene: NA

CDR3aa: CASSLEVGREGAEAFF
CDR3nt: TGTGCCAGCAGCTTAGAAGTGGGGCGGGAGGGGGCTGAAGCTTTCTTT
abundance: NA
v_gene: TRBV7-2
j_gene: TRBJ1-1
d_gene: NA

CDR3aa: CASNRLFEQYF
CDR3nt: TGTGCCAGCAACAGACTCTTCGAGCAGTACTTC
abundance: NA
v_gene: TRBV11-1
j_gene: TRBJ2-7
d_gene: NA

CDR3aa: CASSQGAPTGGAGAFF
CDR3nt: TGCGCCAGCAGCCAAGGTGCCCCTACAGGGGGCGCAGGAGCTTTCTTT
abundance: NA
v_gene: TRBV4-3
j_gene: TRBJ1-1
d_gene: TRBD1

CDR3aa: CASGLLAGSSYEQYF
CDR3nt: TGTGCCAGCGGCTTACTAGCGGGAAGCTCCTACGAGCAGTACTTC
abundance: few
v_gene: TRBV11-1
j_gene: TRBJ2-7
d_gene: TRBD2

CDR3aa: CSATVKTARGADTQYF
CDR3nt: TGCAGTGCTACGGTAAAAACCGCTCGCGGAGCAGATACGCAGTATTTT
abundance: NA
v_gene: TRBV20-1
j_gene: TRBJ2-3
d_gene: NA

CDR3aa: CSVETGVAGRGNYGYTF
CDR3nt: TGCAGCGTTGAAACTGGGGTCGCAGGGCGAGGGAACTATGGCTACACCTTC
abundance: NA
v_gene: TRBV29-1
j_gene: TRBJ1-2
d_gene: NA

CDR3aa: CASSPDRDYYGYTF
CDR3nt: TGTGCCAGCTCACCAGACAGGGATTACTATGGCTACACCTTC
abundance: NA
v_gene: TRBV18
j_gene: TRBJ1-2
d_gene: TRBD1

CDR3aa: CASSQSRVASGSADNEQYF
CDR3nt: TGCGCCAGCAGCCAATCAAGGGTGGCTAGCGGGAGTGCTGACAATGAGCAGTACTTC
abundance: NA
v_gene: TRBV4-1
j_gene: TRBJ2-5
d_gene: TRBD2

CDR3aa: CASSQTGHPSSDEQYF
CDR3nt: TGCGCCAGCAGCCAAACAGGGCATCCGAGCTCCGACGAGCAGTACTTC
abundance: NA
v_gene: TRBV4-1
j_gene: TRBJ2-7
d_gene: NA

CDR3aa: CASSGRLAGQSSYNEQFF
CDR3nt: TGTGCCAGCAGCGGGCGACTAGCGGGTCAAAGCTCCTACAATGAGCAGTTCTTC
abundance: NA
v_gene: TRBV9
j_gene: TRBJ2-1
d_gene: TRBD2

CDR3aa: CASSWTSGGTYNEQYF
CDR3nt: TGCGCCAGCAGCTGGACTAGCGGGGGGACCTACAATGAGCAGTACTTC
abundance: NA
v_gene: TRBV5-1
j_gene: TRBJ2-7
d_gene: TRBD2

CDR3aa: CASSYSMGGGGSDTQYF
CDR3nt: TGTGCCAGCAGTTACTCGATGGGTGGTGGTGGCTCAGATACGCAGTATTTT
abundance: NA
v_gene: TRBV6-2/TRBV6-3
j_gene: TRBJ2-3
d_gene: NA

CDR3aa: CSVDTGKVEQFF
CDR3nt: TGCAGCGTTGATACAGGGAAGGTTGAGCAGTTCTTC
abundance: NA
v_gene: TRBV29-1
j_gene: TRBJ2-1
d_gene: NA

CDR3aa: CASSSAGLNTEAFF
CDR3nt: TGTGCCAGCAGCTCAGCGGGTCTGAACACTGAAGCTTTCTTT
abundance: NA
v_gene: TRBV5-4
j_gene: TRBJ1-1
d_gene: NA

CDR3aa: CASSLKPHAYNEQYF
CDR3nt: TGTGCCAGCAGTTTAAAACCCCATGCCTACAATGAGCAGTACTTC
abundance: NA
v_gene: TRBV6-2/TRBV6-3
j_gene: TRBJ2-7
d_gene: NA